One sample yielded the 17 T cell receptor beta chains listed below, sequenced in a study of cytomegalovirus exposure and HLA in healthy donors. Both 60 Vbeta primers and 13 Jbeta primers went into the PCR. The table came from immunoSEQ multiplex PCR; TCRdb's copy has only in-frame clones and leaves some out. Of roughly 93,000 clones listed, over 70% are singletons. Material: PBMCs. Receptors originate from a man between 40 and 49 years old in good health and CMV-seronegative.

This sequence joins TRBV5-4 and TRBJ2-5, with D possibly matching TRBD2 (6 bases). Trimming took 5 bases from V and 7 from J, leaving 18 bases between them. Looked up from germline, CDR1 is SGHNT and CDR2 is YYREEE (reference sequence). CDR3 length: 14 residues. The CDR3 DNA is TGTGCCAGCAGTTTTATTGGGACTGGCGGGACCCAGTACTTC. Protein: CASSFIGTGGTQYF.

V is TRBV28 and J is TRBJ1-1, with 7 bases fitting TRBD1. V dropped 5 bases and J dropped 5; count of bases not matched to a gene: 5. CDR1 MDHEN and CDR2 SYDVKM come from the germline V gene. CDR3 length: 13 residues. The CDR3 region has the DNA TGTGCCAGCAGTATCCAGGGGGTGACTGAAGCTTTCTTT. Its protein product is CASSIQGVTEAFF.

The chain has TRBV19 and TRBJ2-5; unclear D gene. The length of the CDR3 is 13 residues. V lost 3 bases, J lost 5 bases, and 10 bases lay in between. Germline lookup yields CDR1 LNHDA and CDR2 SQIVND (reference sequence). The CDR3 nucleotides are TGTGCCAGTAGTATTTCCCGCGAGGAGACCCAGTACTTC. Translation gives CASSISREETQYF.

This clone has only a few counts. The chain employs TRBV7-8 and TRBJ2-5, with a tentative D call TRBD1 (6 bases). Trimming left V 6 bases short and J 7 bases short, with 15 bases between. From germline, CDR1 is SGHVS and CDR2 FQNEAQ. CDR3 size: 13 residues. The CDR3 region has the DNA TGTGCCAGCAGGGTCAGGGGACCCGGGACCCAGTACTTC. This sequence encodes CASRVRGPGTQYF.

The rearrangement joins TRBV7-2 to TRBJ1-5; 9 bases agree with TRBD1. The V and J ends lost 4 bases and 6 bases, in that order; junction bases with no gene match: 7. The CDR3 has 15 residues. Germline V gene lookup returns CDR1 SGHTA and CDR2 FQGNSA. CDR3 bases: TGTGCCAGCAGCTCGGGGACAGGGTTTGTTCAGCCCCAGCATTTT. It encodes CASSSGTGFVQPQHF. Full variable domain (remainder filled in from reference TRBV7-2 and TRBJ1-5): GAGVSQSPSNKVTEKGKDVELRCDPISGHTALYWYRQSLGQGLEFLIYFQGNSAPDKSGLPSDRFSAERTGGSVSTLTIQRTQQEDSAVYLCASSSGTGFVQPQHFGDGTRLSIL.

This clone was detected a few times. The genes are TRBV18 and TRBJ2-1; tentatively, D is TRBD2 (5 bases). The CDR3 has 15 amino acids. V gave up 6 bases and J gave up 2 bases, with 14 bases separating them. The V gene's germline CDR1 is KGHSH and CDR2 LQKENI. CDR3 sequence (DNA): TGTGCCAGCTCCCCCGGGGTCCCAACCTACAATGAGCAGTTCTTC. As protein: CASSPGVPTYNEQFF.

This clone was detected only a few times. The chain joins TRBV10-3 to TRBJ1-2; D is undetermined. Per germline, CDR1 ENHRY and CDR2 SYGVKD. CDR3 size: 14 residues. The V end was cut by 3 bases, the J end by 4 bases, with 12 bases between. The chain's CDR3 is CAISDSRVPYGYTF. The CDR3 bases are TGTGCCATCAGTGATAGTCGAGTCCCCTATGGCTACACCTTC.

This clone was detected a few times. The rearrangement joins TRBV5-1 to TRBJ1-1; 9 positions match TRBD1. The length of the CDR3 is 14 residues. V was clipped by 3 bases and J by 5 bases; unmatched bases: 5. From germline, CDR1 is SGHRS and CDR2 YFSETQ. The CDR3: CASSYGQGLTEAFF. The CDR3 DNA reads TGCGCCAGCAGCTATGGACAGGGGTTGACTGAAGCTTTCTTT.

The chain is built from TRBV29-1 and TRBJ2-7, with D possibly matching TRBD2 (5 bases). Germline loops: CDR1 SQVTM, CDR2 ANQGSEA. This CDR3 spans 13 amino acids. V lost 8 bases, J lost 3 bases, and 17 bases lay in between. CDR3 nucleotides: TGCAGCACCCGCGGAGGAGCAAGCTACGAGCAGTACTTC. Protein: CSTRGGASYEQYF.

This chain links TRBV5-1 with TRBJ2-5; 12 bases align to TRBD2. Germline V gene lookup returns CDR1 SGHRS and CDR2 YFSETQ. With V trimmed by 3 bases and J by 3 bases, 6 bases remained unmatched. There are 16 residues in the CDR3. The DNA of the CDR3 is TGCGCCAGCAGCTCTAGCGGGGGGGCGGAAAAAGAGACCCAGTACTTC. Its protein is CASSSSGGAEKETQYF.

V gene TRBV6-5 combines with J gene TRBJ1-2; 9 nucleotides line up with TRBD1. J lost 4 bases, V lost 0 bases, and 6 bases had no gene match. CDR3 length: 16 residues. Germline V gene sequence: CDR1 MNHEY, CDR2 SVGAGI. Written as DNA, the CDR3 is TGTGCCAGCAGTTACTCCCCCCAGGGACAGGGCTATGGCTACACCTTC. This sequence encodes CASSYSPQGQGYGYTF.

The genes are TRBV13 and TRBJ1-6; weak D call: TRBD1 (6 bases). CDR3 size: 15 residues. The V end lost 5 bases, the J end lost 8 bases, and 16 bases lay between the germline ends. CDR1 PRHDT and CDR2 FYEKMQ come from the germline V gene (reference sequence). The CDR3 region is CASSTPGTIDSPLHF. Here the CDR3 DNA reads TGTGCCAGCAGCACGCCAGGGACAATTGATTCACCCCTCCACTTT. The whole variable domain, filled in from reference TRBV13 and TRBJ1-6, reads AAGVIQSPRHLIKEKRETATLKCYPIPRHDTVYWYQQGPGQDPQFLISFYEKMQSDKGSIPDRFSAQQFSDYHSELNMSSLELGDSALYFCASSTPGTIDSPLHFGNGTRLTVT.

This clone was seen a single time. V gene TRBV19 combines with J gene TRBJ2-6; D gene unclear. This CDR3 is 15 amino acids long. V lost 7 bases, J lost 2 bases, and 12 bases lay in between. The germline gives CDR1 LNHDA, CDR2 SQIVND (reference sequence). This chain's CDR3 is CASNSPSPGANVLTF. CDR3 coding DNA: TGTGCCAGTAACAGCCCCAGCCCTGGGGCCAACGTCCTGACTTTC.

This chain uses TRBV10-3 with TRBJ1-1; D is ambiguous. From germline, CDR1 is ENHRY and CDR2 SYGVKD. The length of the CDR3 is 14 residues. Trimming stripped 10 bases from V and 0 bases from J, with 15 bases between. The DNA of the CDR3 is TGTGCCACCCACCCGGGGATAATGAACACTGAAGCTTTCTTT. Protein: CATHPGIMNTEAFF.

This clone has a handful of counts. The V and J genes are TRBV7-6 and TRBJ1-1; 11 bases line up with TRBD1. V lost 7 bases and J lost 3; bases outside the gene matches: 13. The CDR3 has 17 amino acids. CDR1 is SGHVS, CDR2 FNYEAQ, per germline. In nucleotides, the CDR3 is TGTGCCAGCATCCCCGGGACAGGGGGAAACCGGGACACTGAAGCTTTCTTT. Its protein is CASIPGTGGNRDTEAFF.

The chain joins TRBV7-2 to TRBJ1-1; 8 bases match TRBD1. V lost 6 bases, J lost 7 bases, and 4 bases stayed unmatched. The germline CDR1 and CDR2 sequences are SGHTA and FQGNSA. CDR3 length equals 12 residues. CDR3 loop: CASRIDRGEAFF. The CDR3 DNA sequence: TGTGCCAGCAGGATTGACAGGGGTGAAGCTTTCTTT.

This sequence joins TRBV5-6 and TRBJ2-7; 12 positions match TRBD2. V lost 2 bases to trimming and J lost 4 bases; unmatched junction nucleotides: 4. CDR1 SGHDT and CDR2 YYEEEE come from the germline V gene. This CDR3 region has 15 residues. The CDR3 sequence: CASSFRTSGDYEQYF. The CDR3 region has the DNA TGTGCCAGCAGCTTCCGGACTAGCGGGGATTACGAGCAGTACTTC.